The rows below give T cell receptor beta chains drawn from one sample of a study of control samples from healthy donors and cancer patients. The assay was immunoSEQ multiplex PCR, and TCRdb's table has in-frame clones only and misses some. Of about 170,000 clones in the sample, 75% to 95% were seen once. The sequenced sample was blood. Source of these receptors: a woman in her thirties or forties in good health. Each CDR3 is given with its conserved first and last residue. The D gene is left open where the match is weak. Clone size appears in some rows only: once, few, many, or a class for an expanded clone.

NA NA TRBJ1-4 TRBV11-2 TGTGCCAGCAGCCAGCTTAATGAAAAACTGTTTTTT CASSQLNEKLFF
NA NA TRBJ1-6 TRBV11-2 TGTGCCAGCAGCCCCTCCGGCTCCTATAATTCACCCCTCCACTTT CASSPSGSYNSPLHF
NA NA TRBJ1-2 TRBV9 TGTGCCAGCAGCAATAAAGGGTCACCCTATGGCTACACCTTC CASSNKGSPYGYTF
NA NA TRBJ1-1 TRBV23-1 TGCGCCAGCAGTCTTAGACAACAGAACACTGAAGCTTTCTTT CASSLRQQNTEAFF
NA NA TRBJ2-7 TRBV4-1 TGCGCCAGCAGCCAAGATTTGGGGAGTTACGAGCAGTACTTC CASSQDLGSYEQYF
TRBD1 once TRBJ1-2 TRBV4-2 TGTGCCAGCAGCCCCGAGGACAGGGGCTATGGCTACACCTTC CASSPEDRGYGYTF
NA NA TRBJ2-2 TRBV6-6 TGTGCCAGTCTAGGGGAAACCGGGGAGCTGTTTTTT CASLGETGELFF
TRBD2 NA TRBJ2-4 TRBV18 TGTGCCAGCTCACCTCTAGCAGACGCGGGGGGCCTAGCCAAAAACATTCAGTACTTC CASSPLADAGGLAKNIQYF
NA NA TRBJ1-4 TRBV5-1 TGCGCCAGCAGCTCTACCCCTAATGAAAAACTGTTTTTT CASSSTPNEKLFF
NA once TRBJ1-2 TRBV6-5 TGTGCCAGCAGTTTTGGGCACCCTAGGGGCTATGGCTACACCTTC CASSFGHPRGYGYTF
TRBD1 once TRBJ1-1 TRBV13 TGTGCCAGCAGCTTTTCTGTTTGGACAGGGAGAACTGAAGCTTTCTTT CASSFSVWTGRTEAFF
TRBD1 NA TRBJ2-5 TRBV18 TGTGCCAGCTCACCACAGGGGGCGGGTGAGACCCAGTACTTC CASSPQGAGETQYF
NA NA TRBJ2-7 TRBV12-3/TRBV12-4 TGTGCCAGCAGTTCCACCTACGAGCAGTACTTC CASSSTYEQYF
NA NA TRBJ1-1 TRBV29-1 TGCAGCGTTGAAGTCTTCATCGCAGGCAGAAACACTGAAGCTTTCTTT CSVEVFIAGRNTEAFF
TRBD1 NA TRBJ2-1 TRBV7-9 TGTGCCAGCACCCCCGCAGGGGGCTGGAATGAGCAGTTCTTC CASTPAGGWNEQFF
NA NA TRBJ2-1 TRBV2 TGTGCCAGGACTGGGGGCTCCGGCTACAATGAGCAGTTCTTC CARTGGSGYNEQFF